This T cell receptor (beta chain) emerged from a study of technical replicates of blood from a few donors. CDR1 and CDR2 from the germline V gene are MNHEY and SVGAGI. CDR3 length: 12 amino acids. Trimming stripped 6 bases from V and 2 bases from J, with 6 bases between. The protocol was immunoSEQ multiplex PCR, while the TCRdb copy is restricted to in-frame clones and leaves out a portion. The sample lists tens of thousands of clones, roughly 98% occurring once. The sample comprised T cells isolated from PBMCs. This TCR was sampled from a human donor in good health. The chain links TRBV6-5 to TRBJ2-3; D not resolved. CDR3 DNA: TGTGCCAGCAGCCAGAACACAGATACGCAGTATTTT. Encoded protein: CASSQNTDTQYF.